Listed below are T cell receptor beta chains from one sample, sequenced in a study of T cells after yellow fever vaccination. MiXCR, run by TCRdb on the 5' RACE reads, gives a single entry per CDR3 protein. Here the sample spans about 320,000 distinct CDR3 sequences, around 10% being singletons. The sequencing used CD4+ T cells sorted from PBMCs, collected 45 days after the yellow fever booster vaccination. These receptors came from a man between 18 and 35 years old who received the YFV17D yellow fever vaccine. The CDR3 runs from the conserved cysteine through the conserved F or W. D genes are given only for firm matches. Rows may omit the clone size; those that give it use once, few, many or a size class.

d_call j_call clone_size v_call cdr3_nt cdr3_aa
- TRBJ1-2 - TRBV9 TGTGCCAGCAGCCCCCGCCGGGCCCCTAACTATGGCTACACCTTC CASSPRRAPNYGYTF
- TRBJ2-1 - TRBV28 TGTGCCAGCAGTGGCGGGACTGGTTCCTCCTACAATGAGCAGTTCTTC CASSGGTGSSYNEQFF
- TRBJ2-3 many TRBV7-2 TGTGCCAGCAGCTTAAGCCTAGCGTCTAGCACAGATACGCAGTATTTT CASSLSLASSTDTQYF
- TRBJ2-1 few TRBV5-1 TGCGCCAGCAGCCCCACCAGGGCCACCTACAATGAGCAGTTCTTC CASSPTRATYNEQFF
TRBD2 TRBJ2-3 few TRBV6-6 TGTGCCAGCAGTTCCGGGGGGGGTACGCAGTATTTT CASSSGGGTQYF
- TRBJ2-2 few TRBV12-3/TRBV12-4 TGTGCCAGCAGTTTGCCGGGATTCCCTACCGGGGAGCTGTTTTTT CASSLPGFPTGELFF
- TRBJ2-1 many TRBV5-1 TGCGCCAGCAGCTTGGCGGGTCCGGAGCAGTTCTTC CASSLAGPEQFF
- TRBJ2-6 many TRBV4-3 TGCGCCAGCAGCCAAGATTTTGGGTTCTCTGGGGCCAACGTCCTGACTTTC CASSQDFGFSGANVLTF
- TRBJ2-5 - TRBV21-1 TGTGCCAGCAGGTCCCAGTACTTC CASRSQYF
- TRBJ2-1 few TRBV7-2 TGTGCCAGCAGCCCGGGATACCGGTACAATGAGCAGTTCTTC CASSPGYRYNEQFF
- TRBJ1-1 once TRBV6-2/TRBV6-3 TGTGCCAGCAGTCGTCGTCTATTGGGGCAAGCTTTCTTT CASSRRLLGQAFF
TRBD2 TRBJ2-3 - TRBV10-3 TGTGCCATCAGTGAGTCGAGAACTAGCGGTACAGATACGCAGTATTTT CAISESRTSGTDTQYF
- TRBJ1-1 few TRBV27 TGTGCCAGCAGAACGACAGGAAAGAACACTGAAGCTTTCTTT CASRTTGKNTEAFF
TRBD2 TRBJ2-5 - TRBV20-1 TGCAGTGCTATAGGGCTAGCGGGGGACTTAGAGACCCAGTACTTC CSAIGLAGDLETQYF
- TRBJ2-3 few TRBV19 TGTGCCAGTAGTCTTTCCGGGAGCCTGGGAACAGATACGCAGTATTTT CASSLSGSLGTDTQYF
- TRBJ1-5 few TRBV5-1 TGCGCCAGCAGCCCCGGAGGGTCAGTTTATAGCAATCAGCCCCAGCATTTT CASSPGGSVYSNQPQHF
- TRBJ2-1 few TRBV7-2 TGTGCCAGCAGCCTGGGACGAAGGTATGAGCAGTTCTTC CASSLGRRYEQFF
TRBD2 TRBJ2-5 few TRBV5-1 TGCGCCAGCAGCTCCTGGACTAGCCAAGAGACCCAGTACTTC CASSSWTSQETQYF
TRBD1 TRBJ1-2 many TRBV7-3 TGTGCCAGCAGTCAAGGCGCCCCGGGACAGGGCTTTGGCTACACCTTC CASSQGAPGQGFGYTF
TRBD2 TRBJ2-7 - TRBV4-1 TGCGCCAGCAGCCGATCAATAGCGGGGGGTTCCTACGAGCAGTACTTC CASSRSIAGGSYEQYF
TRBD2 TRBJ2-5 few TRBV20-1 TGCAGTGCCCATACTAGCGGGGGGGGACAAGAGACCCAGTACTTC CSAHTSGGGQETQYF
- TRBJ1-2 - TRBV12-3/TRBV12-4 TGTGCCAGCAGTGCACGGGGTGGCTACACCTTC CASSARGGYTF
TRBD2 TRBJ2-7 many TRBV20-1 TGCAGTGCTAGTTCTAGCGGGGGGGCCGCGTACTTC CSASSSGGAAYF
TRBD2 TRBJ2-7 many TRBV5-1 TGCGCCAGCAGCCTGACTAGCGGGGGGGCTTACGAGCAGTACTTC CASSLTSGGAYEQYF
- TRBJ1-3 - TRBV19 TGTGCCAGTAGGAAAGGACGGAGCTCTGGAAACACCATATATTTT CASRKGRSSGNTIYF
TRBD2 TRBJ2-1 many TRBV7-2 TGTGCCAGCAGCTTACTAGCGGGGGCAATCAATGAGCAGTTCTTC CASSLLAGAINEQFF
- TRBJ1-1 - TRBV7-9 TGTGCCAGCAGCTCCGTGGAGACTGAAGCTTTCTTT CASSSVETEAFF
TRBD2 TRBJ2-3 few TRBV5-5 TGTGCCAGCAGGATACCGGGACTAGCGGGGAGTAGCACAGATACGCAGTATTTT CASRIPGLAGSSTDTQYF
TRBD1 TRBJ2-7 - TRBV12-3/TRBV12-4 TGTGCCAGCAGATTTTCCGGGACAGGGCCCGAGCAGTACTTC CASRFSGTGPEQYF
- TRBJ1-2 many TRBV20-1 TGCAGTGCTAGAGATGGGACATCGGGTGGCTACACCTTC CSARDGTSGGYTF
- TRBJ1-5 few TRBV6-5 TGTGCCAGCAGTTATTATGAGAATCAGCCCCAGCATTTT CASSYYENQPQHF
- TRBJ2-7 many TRBV12-3/TRBV12-4 TGTGCCAGCAGCCCTGACGGGAACTCCTACGAGCAGTACTTC CASSPDGNSYEQYF
TRBD1 TRBJ2-1 few TRBV11-1 TGTGCCAGCAGCTATTTCGGGACAGTCTACAATGAGCAGTTCTTC CASSYFGTVYNEQFF
TRBD1 TRBJ1-2 - TRBV7-2 TGTGCCAGCAGCTTCCTAGGACAGGGGCGCTATGGCTACACCTTC CASSFLGQGRYGYTF
TRBD1 TRBJ1-2 - TRBV12-3/TRBV12-4 TGTGCCAGCAGGCCGACAGGGGAAGGCTACACCTTC CASRPTGEGYTF
TRBD1 TRBJ2-2 few TRBV6-1 TGTGCCAGCGGCCGGGACAGGGGAATTGGGGAGCTGTTTTTT CASGRDRGIGELFF
TRBD2 TRBJ2-3 few TRBV27 TGTGCCAGCAGTTTATATCCCGCGGGGGGTGACACAGATACGCAGTATTTT CASSLYPAGGDTDTQYF
TRBD1 TRBJ2-2 few TRBV5-1 TGCGCCAGCAGCTTGGAGGGGGCAGCGGAGCTGTTTTTT CASSLEGAAELFF
TRBD2 TRBJ2-7 - TRBV10-2 TGCGCCAGCAGTCTATCTAGCGGGGCCGAGCAGTACTTC CASSLSSGAEQYF
TRBD1 TRBJ2-3 - TRBV5-5 TGTGCCAGCAACAAGGGGACAGGGGATACGACAGATACGCAGTATTTT CASNKGTGDTTDTQYF
- TRBJ1-2 - TRBV2 TGTGCCAGCAGCTCGGGACCGCTGAGGGGCTACACCTTC CASSSGPLRGYTF
- TRBJ2-5 - TRBV19 TGTGCCAGTAGTATTTGGAAAGAGACCCAGTACTTC CASSIWKETQYF
- TRBJ2-7 many TRBV6-5 TGTGCCAGCAGTTATACCCCGCGGGACGAGCAGTACTTC CASSYTPRDEQYF
- TRBJ2-3 few TRBV10-3 TGTGCCATCACGGACGGGATACTACGAGGCGGTACGCAGTATTTT CAITDGILRGGTQYF
- TRBJ1-4 few TRBV5-1 TGCGCCAGCAGCTCGGGACGGGACAATGAAAAACTGTTTTTT CASSSGRDNEKLFF
TRBD2 TRBJ2-1 - TRBV5-1 TGCGCCAGCAGCTCCGGGACTAGTTTTCCCTACAATGAGCAGTTCTTC CASSSGTSFPYNEQFF
- TRBJ1-1 - TRBV3-1 TGTGCCAGCAGCCTTTTCACTGAAGCTTTCTTT CASSLFTEAFF
- TRBJ2-5 many TRBV2 TGTGCCAGCAGTCCTGGTCGAGAGACCCAGTACTTC CASSPGRETQYF
- TRBJ2-2 few TRBV7-3 TGTGCCAGCAGCTTTGGCGCCACCGGGGAGCTGTTTTTT CASSFGATGELFF
- TRBJ1-6 few TRBV27 TGTGCCACCGCAGGACAGTCTAATTCACCCCTCCACTTT CATAGQSNSPLHF
- TRBJ2-1 few TRBV12-3/TRBV12-4 TGTGCCAGCAACCCCGGTGTGTACAATGAGCAGTTCTTC CASNPGVYNEQFF
- TRBJ2-1 few TRBV2 TGTGCCAGCAGTTTAGAGCAGTTCTTC CASSLEQFF